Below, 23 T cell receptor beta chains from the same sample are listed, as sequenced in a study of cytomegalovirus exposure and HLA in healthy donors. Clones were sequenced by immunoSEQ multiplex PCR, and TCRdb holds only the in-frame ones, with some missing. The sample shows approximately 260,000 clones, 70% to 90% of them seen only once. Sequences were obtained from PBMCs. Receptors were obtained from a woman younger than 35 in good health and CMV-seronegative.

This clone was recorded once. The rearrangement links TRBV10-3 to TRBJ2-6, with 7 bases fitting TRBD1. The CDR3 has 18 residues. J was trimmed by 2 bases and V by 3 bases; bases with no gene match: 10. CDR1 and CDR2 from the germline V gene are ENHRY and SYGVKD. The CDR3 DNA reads TGTGCCATCAGTGAATCATTACAGGGGCTCGCTGGGGCCAACGTCCTGACTTTC. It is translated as CAISESLQGLAGANVLTF.

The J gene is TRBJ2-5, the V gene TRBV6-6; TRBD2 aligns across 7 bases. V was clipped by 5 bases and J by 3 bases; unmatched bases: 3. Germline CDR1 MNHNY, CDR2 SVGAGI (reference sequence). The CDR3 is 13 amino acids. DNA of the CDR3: TGTGCCAGCAGTACGGGGGGAGAAGAGACCCAGTACTTC. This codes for CASSTGGEETQYF.

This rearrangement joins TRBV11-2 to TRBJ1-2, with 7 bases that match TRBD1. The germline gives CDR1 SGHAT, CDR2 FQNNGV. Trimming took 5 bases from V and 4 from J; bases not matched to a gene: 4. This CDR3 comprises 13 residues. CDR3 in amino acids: CASSPEGAYGYTF. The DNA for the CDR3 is TGTGCCAGCAGCCCTGAGGGGGCCTATGGCTACACCTTC.

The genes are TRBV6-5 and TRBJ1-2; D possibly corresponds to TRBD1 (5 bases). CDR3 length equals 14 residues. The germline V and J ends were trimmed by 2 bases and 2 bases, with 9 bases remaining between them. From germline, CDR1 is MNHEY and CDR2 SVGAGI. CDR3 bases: TGTGCCAGCAGTTACAAGGGACTGAACTATGGCTACACCTTC. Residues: CASSYKGLNYGYTF.

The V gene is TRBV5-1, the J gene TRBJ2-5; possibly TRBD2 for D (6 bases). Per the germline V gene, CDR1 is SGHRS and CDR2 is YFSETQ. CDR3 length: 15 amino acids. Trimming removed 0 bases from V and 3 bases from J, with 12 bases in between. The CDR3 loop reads CASSLVSGHKETQYF. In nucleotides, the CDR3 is TGCGCCAGCAGCTTGGTTAGCGGACACAAAGAGACCCAGTACTTC.

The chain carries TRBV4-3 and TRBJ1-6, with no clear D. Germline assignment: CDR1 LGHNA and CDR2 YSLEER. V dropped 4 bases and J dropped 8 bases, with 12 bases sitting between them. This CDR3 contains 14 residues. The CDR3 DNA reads TGCGCCAGCAGCCCCTCATCACATCATTCACCCCTCCACTTT. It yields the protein CASSPSSHHSPLHF.

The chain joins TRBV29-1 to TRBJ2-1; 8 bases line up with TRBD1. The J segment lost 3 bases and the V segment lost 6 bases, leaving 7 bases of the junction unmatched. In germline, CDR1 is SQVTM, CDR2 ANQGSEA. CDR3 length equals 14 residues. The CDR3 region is CSVPDRADYNEQFF. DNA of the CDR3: TGCAGCGTGCCGGACAGGGCAGACTACAATGAGCAGTTCTTC.

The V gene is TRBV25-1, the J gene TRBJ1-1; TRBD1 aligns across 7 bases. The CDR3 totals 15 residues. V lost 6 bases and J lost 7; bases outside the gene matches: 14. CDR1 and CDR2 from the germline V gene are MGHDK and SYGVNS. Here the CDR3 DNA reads TGTGCCAGCAGACCTGCCGGGACAGCAACTCATGAAGCTTTCTTT. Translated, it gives CASRPAGTATHEAFF.

This CDR3 is CASSYAGQQYF. CDR3 in DNA: TGTGCCAGCAGTTACGCGGGACAGCAGTACTTC. This sequence joins TRBV6-5 and TRBJ2-7; D is possibly TRBD2 (6 bases). This CDR3 region has 11 residues. V was pared by 2 bases and J by 8 bases, with 7 bases between. Germline values: CDR1 MNHEY, CDR2 SVGAGI.

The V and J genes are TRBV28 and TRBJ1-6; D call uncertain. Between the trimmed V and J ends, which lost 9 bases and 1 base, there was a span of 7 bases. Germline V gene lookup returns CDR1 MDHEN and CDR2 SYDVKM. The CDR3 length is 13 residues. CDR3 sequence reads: CASERSYNSPLHF. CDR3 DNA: TGTGCCAGTGAGAGGTCCTATAATTCACCCCTCCACTTT.

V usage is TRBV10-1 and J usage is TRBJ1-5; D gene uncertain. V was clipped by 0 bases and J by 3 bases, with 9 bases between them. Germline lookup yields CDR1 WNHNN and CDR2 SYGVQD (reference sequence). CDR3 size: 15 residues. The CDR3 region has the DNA TGCGCCAGCAGTGAGTCGACAAGGAACAATCAGCCCCAGCATTTT. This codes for CASSESTRNNQPQHF.

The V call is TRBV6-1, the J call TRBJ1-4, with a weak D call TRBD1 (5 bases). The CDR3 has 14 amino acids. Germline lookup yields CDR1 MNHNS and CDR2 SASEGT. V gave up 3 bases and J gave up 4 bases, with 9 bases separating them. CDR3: CASSDQGLNEKLFF. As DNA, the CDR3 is TGTGCCAGCAGTGACCAGGGACTTAATGAAAAACTGTTTTTT.

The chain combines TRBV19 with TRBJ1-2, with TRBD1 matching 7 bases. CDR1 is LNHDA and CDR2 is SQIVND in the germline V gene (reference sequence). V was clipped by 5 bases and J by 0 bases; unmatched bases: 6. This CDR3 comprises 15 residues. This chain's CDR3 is CASSVPGTANYGYTF. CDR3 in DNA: TGTGCCAGTAGTGTCCCCGGGACAGCTAACTATGGCTACACCTTC.

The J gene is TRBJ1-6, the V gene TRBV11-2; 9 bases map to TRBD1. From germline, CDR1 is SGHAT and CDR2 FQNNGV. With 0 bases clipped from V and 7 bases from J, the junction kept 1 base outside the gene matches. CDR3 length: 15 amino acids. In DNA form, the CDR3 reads TGTGCCAGCAGCTTAGAAGGGACAGGGAATTCACCCCTCCACTTT. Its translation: CASSLEGTGNSPLHF. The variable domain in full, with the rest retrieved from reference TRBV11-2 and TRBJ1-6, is EAGVAQSPRYKIIEKRQSVAFWCNPISGHATLYWYQQILGQGPKLLIQFQNNGVVDDSQLPKDRFSAERLKGVDSTLKIQPAKLEDSAVYLCASSLEGTGNSPLHFGNGTRLTVT.

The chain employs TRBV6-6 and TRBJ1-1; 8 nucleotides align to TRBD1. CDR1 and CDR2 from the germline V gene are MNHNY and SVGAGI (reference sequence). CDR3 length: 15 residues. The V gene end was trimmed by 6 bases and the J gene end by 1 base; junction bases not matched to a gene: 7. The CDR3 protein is CASREQQGGNTEAFF. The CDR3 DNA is TGTGCCAGCAGAGAACAACAGGGGGGGAACACTGAAGCTTTCTTT.

The CDR3 here is CAWTSGGVYGYTF. DNA of the CDR3: TGTGCCTGGACCTCCGGGGGTGTCTATGGCTACACCTTC. The chain links TRBV30 to TRBJ1-2; D may be TRBD1 (5 bases). Germline CDR1 reads GTSNPN; CDR2 reads SVGIG (reference sequence). This CDR3 is built from 13 residues. Deletions cut 4 bases from V and 4 bases from J, with 13 bases between. The full variable domain, completed using reference TRBV30 and TRBJ1-2, is SQTIHQWPATLVQPVGSPLSLECTVEGTSNPNLYWYRQAAGRGLQLLFYSVGIGQISSEVPQNLSASRPQDRQFILSSKKLLLSDSGFYLCAWTSGGVYGYTFGSGTRLTVV.

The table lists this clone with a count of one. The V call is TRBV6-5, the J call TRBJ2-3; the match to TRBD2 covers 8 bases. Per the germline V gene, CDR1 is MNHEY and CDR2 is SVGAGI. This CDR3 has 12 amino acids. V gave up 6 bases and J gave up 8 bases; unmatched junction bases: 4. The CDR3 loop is CASRTGGRTQYF. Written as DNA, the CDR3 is TGTGCCAGCAGAACGGGGGGGCGTACGCAGTATTTT.

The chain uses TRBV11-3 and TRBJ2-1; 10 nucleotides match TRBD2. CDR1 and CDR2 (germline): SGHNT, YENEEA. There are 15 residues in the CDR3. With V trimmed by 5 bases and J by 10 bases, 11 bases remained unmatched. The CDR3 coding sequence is TGTGCCAGCAGCCACATAGCGGGAGGTTTGAACGAGCAGTTCTTC. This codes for CASSHIAGGLNEQFF.

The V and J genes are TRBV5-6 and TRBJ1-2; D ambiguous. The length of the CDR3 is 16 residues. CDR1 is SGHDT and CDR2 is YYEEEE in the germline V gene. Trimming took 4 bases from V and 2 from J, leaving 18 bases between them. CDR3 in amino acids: CASSRTLASRNYGYTF. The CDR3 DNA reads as TGTGCCAGCAGCCGTACCTTGGCCTCTAGGAACTATGGCTACACCTTC.

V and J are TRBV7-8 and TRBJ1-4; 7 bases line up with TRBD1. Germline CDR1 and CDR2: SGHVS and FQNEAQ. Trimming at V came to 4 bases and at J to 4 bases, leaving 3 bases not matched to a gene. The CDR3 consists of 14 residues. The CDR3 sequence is CASSSGQFNEKLFF. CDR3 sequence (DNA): TGTGCCAGCAGCTCGGGACAGTTTAATGAAAAACTGTTTTTT.

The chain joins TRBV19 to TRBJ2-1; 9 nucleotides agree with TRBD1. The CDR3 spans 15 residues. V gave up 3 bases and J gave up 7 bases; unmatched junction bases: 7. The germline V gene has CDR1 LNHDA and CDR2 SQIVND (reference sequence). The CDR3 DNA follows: TGTGCCAGTAGTATCTGGGGACAGGGATGGAATGAGCAGTTCTTC. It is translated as CASSIWGQGWNEQFF.

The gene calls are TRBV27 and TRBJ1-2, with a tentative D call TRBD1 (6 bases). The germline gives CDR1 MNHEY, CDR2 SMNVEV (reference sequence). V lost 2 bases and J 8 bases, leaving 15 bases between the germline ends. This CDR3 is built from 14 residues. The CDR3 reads CASSLLGRGEGYTF. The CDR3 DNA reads TGTGCCAGCAGTTTACTGGGCAGGGGCGAAGGCTACACCTTC.

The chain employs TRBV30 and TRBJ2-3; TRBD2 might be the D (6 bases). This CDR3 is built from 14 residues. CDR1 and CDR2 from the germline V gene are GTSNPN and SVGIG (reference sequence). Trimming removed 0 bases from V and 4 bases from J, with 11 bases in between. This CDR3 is CAWSVLTGADTQYF. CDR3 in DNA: TGTGCCTGGAGTGTACTCACGGGAGCAGATACGCAGTATTTT. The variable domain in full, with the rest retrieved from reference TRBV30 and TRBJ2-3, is SQTIHQWPATLVQPVGSPLSLECTVEGTSNPNLYWYRQAAGRGLQLLFYSVGIGQISSEVPQNLSASRPQDRQFILSSKKLLLSDSGFYLCAWSVLTGADTQYFGPGTRLTVL.